What follows is one TCR beta chain and its context. The CDR3 has 14 amino acids. V gave up 4 bases and J gave up 4 bases, with 15 bases separating them. The V gene's germline CDR1 is SGHDT and CDR2 YYEEEE. The protocol was immunoSEQ multiplex PCR, while the TCRdb copy is restricted to in-frame clones and leaves out a portion. The sample lists 260,000 or so clones; around 90% were seen once. These data belong to a study of cytomegalovirus exposure and HLA in healthy donors. The clonotype was recovered from a woman in her twenties or thirties in good health and CMV-seronegative. The sample was PBMCs. The chain couples TRBV5-6 to TRBJ2-7, with D perhaps matching TRBD1 or TRBD2 (5 bases each). CDR3 in amino acids: CASSDGTPSYEQYF. CDR3 sequence (DNA): TGTGCCAGCAGCGACGGGACCCCCAGTTACGAGCAGTACTTC. Full variable domain (missing parts from reference TRBV5-6 and TRBJ2-7): DAGVTQSPTHLIKTRGQQVTLRCSPKSGHDTVSWYQQALGQGPQFIFQYYEEEERQRGNFPDRFSGHQFPNYSSELNVNALLLGDSALYLCASSDGTPSYEQYFGPGTRLTVT.